This entry lists 16 T cell receptor beta chains sequenced from one sample in a study of control samples from healthy donors and cancer patients. Only in-frame clones appear in the TCRdb table, and some are missing; sequencing was by immunoSEQ multiplex PCR. The top ten hold more than 1.3% of the sample, which has about 220,000 clones, roughly 94% seen once. The sequenced sample consisted of blood. The source is a man in his forties or fifties in good health.

This rearrangement joins TRBV5-4 to TRBJ2-1; D gene ambiguous. Trimming left V 0 bases short and J 5 bases short, with 6 bases between. CDR1 and CDR2 (germline): SGHNT, YYREEE (reference sequence). This CDR3 is built from 13 residues. For the CDR3, the DNA is TGTGCCAGCAGCTTGGACAGACACAATGAGCAGTTCTTC. Amino acids: CASSLDRHNEQFF.

The rearrangement joins TRBV3-1 (or the pseudogene TRBV3-2) to TRBJ1-1; D uncertain. Germline V gives CDR1 LGHDT, CDR2 YNNKEL (reference sequence). CDR3 length: 13 amino acids. Trimming removed 4 bases at V and 4 bases at J, with 10 bases between. CDR3 in amino acids: CASSPQWVTEAFF. Written as DNA, the CDR3 is TGTGCCAGCAGCCCTCAGTGGGTCACTGAAGCTTTCTTT.

This chain uses TRBV7-2 with TRBJ2-2, with 7 bases matching TRBD1. Germline V CDR1 and CDR2: SGHTA, FQGNSA. The junction had 5 bases not matched to a gene; V was cut back by 3 bases and J by 4 bases. The CDR3 extends over 15 amino acids. CDR3 bases: TGTGCCAGCAGCTTGAGGGGGCAACCCACCGGGGAGCTGTTTTTT. This encodes CASSLRGQPTGELFF.

The chain has TRBV5-1 and TRBJ2-3, with 7 positions matching TRBD2. The junction had 14 bases not matched to a gene; V was cut back by 1 base and J by 6 bases. Germline CDR1 and CDR2: SGHRS and YFSETQ. CDR3 size: 17 residues. CDR3 sequence: CASSLTPRGGSGDTQYF. In nucleotides, the CDR3 is TGCGCCAGCAGCTTGACGCCCCGCGGGGGTTCTGGGGATACGCAGTATTTT.

V is TRBV6-6 and J is TRBJ1-1, with 10 bases identical to TRBD1. V lost 6 bases to trimming and J lost 6 bases; unmatched junction nucleotides: 10. CDR3 size: 15 residues. In germline, CDR1 is MNHNY, CDR2 SVGAGI (reference sequence). The CDR3 bases are TGTGCCAGCAGGACAATGGACAGGGGGGTCTCTGAAGCTTTCTTT. It encodes CASRTMDRGVSEAFF.

The J gene is TRBJ2-1, the V gene TRBV5-1; D unclear. Germline V gives CDR1 SGHRS, CDR2 YFSETQ. Trimming took 2 bases from V and 8 from J, leaving 8 bases between them. The CDR3 contains 12 residues. The CDR3 sequence is CASSFRGDEQFF. The CDR3 nucleotides are TGCGCCAGCAGCTTCCGTGGGGATGAGCAGTTCTTC.

The rearrangement uses TRBV5-1 and TRBJ1-6; 7 nucleotides agree with TRBD1. The germline gives CDR1 SGHRS, CDR2 YFSETQ. V lost 3 bases, J lost 5 bases, and 11 bases stayed unmatched. This CDR3 contains 17 residues. The CDR3 bases are TGCGCCAGCAGCTCATGGACGGGACAGAAAAATAATTCACCCCTCCACTTT. This gives the protein CASSSWTGQKNNSPLHF.

The chain is built from TRBV19 and TRBJ1-5; 8 bases fit TRBD1. Losses at the gene ends were 5 bases for V and 5 bases for J; bases not matched to a gene: 5. Germline V lookup: CDR1 LNHDA, CDR2 SQIVND (reference sequence). The CDR3 has 14 residues. The CDR3 coding sequence is TGTGCCAGTAGTGTTAGGACAGGGTATCAGCCCCAGCATTTT. It encodes CASSVRTGYQPQHF.

The CDR3 DNA is TGTGCCAGCAGCCCCACCCTCAGTAACTATGGCTACACCTTC. This codes for CASSPTLSNYGYTF. V usage is TRBV5-6 and J usage is TRBJ1-2; D unclear. V was clipped by 4 bases and J by 1 base, with 11 bases between them. The CDR3 is 14 amino acids. Germline V gives CDR1 SGHDT, CDR2 YYEEEE.

The CDR3 DNA follows: TGTGCCAGCAGTGGGTATCACTACGAGCAGTACGTC. Protein sequence: CASSGYHYEQYV. This sequence joins TRBV2 and TRBJ2-7; D gene uncertain. This CDR3 contains 12 residues. The V end lost 4 bases, the J end lost 3 bases, and 7 bases lay between the germline ends. Per germline, CDR1 SNHLY and CDR2 FYNNEI.

This clone has just one count. This chain links TRBV4-2 with TRBJ2-7; 7 nucleotides align to TRBD1. Germline-derived CDR1 and CDR2 are LGHNA and YNFKEQ. The length of the CDR3 is 13 residues. With V trimmed by 4 bases and J by 3 bases, 3 bases remained unmatched. This CDR3 reads CASSRTGDYEQYF. For the CDR3, the DNA is TGTGCCAGCAGCCGTACAGGGGACTACGAGCAGTACTTC.

This chain links TRBV6-5 with TRBJ1-4; TRBD1 matches at 8 bases. V shed 4 bases and J 2 bases; nucleotides not matched to a gene: 6. CDR3 length: 16 residues. Germline CDR1 is MNHEY and CDR2 is SVGAGI. The CDR3 coding sequence is TGTGCCAGCAGTTTCAGGGGGCTGGGGACTAATGAAAAACTGTTTTTT. Translation: CASSFRGLGTNEKLFF.

V gene TRBV10-2 combines with J gene TRBJ1-5; the D gene is possibly TRBD1 (6 bases). V shed 7 bases and J shed 4 bases, with 11 bases lying between them. This CDR3 has 13 amino acids. Per germline, CDR1 WSHSY and CDR2 SAAADI. The CDR3 sequence is CASTGQPNQPQHF. The CDR3 coding sequence is TGCGCCAGCACAGGACAGCCTAATCAGCCCCAGCATTTT.

This chain joins TRBV5-1 and TRBJ2-2; 9 positions agree with TRBD1. The CDR3 runs 17 residues. The junction had 10 bases not matched to a gene; V was cut back by 6 bases and J by 1 base. The germline V gene has CDR1 SGHRS and CDR2 YFSETQ. The chain's CDR3 is CASNVENRGLNTGELFF. CDR3 nucleotide sequence: TGCGCCAGCAACGTAGAAAACAGGGGGCTGAACACCGGGGAGCTGTTTTTT.

V gene TRBV5-1 combines with J gene TRBJ2-3; D is tentatively TRBD1 or TRBD2 (6 bases each). CDR3 length equals 14 residues. CDR1 and CDR2 (germline): SGHRS, YFSETQ. With 7 bases removed from V and 5 bases from J, the gap between germline ends came to 17 bases. CDR3 DNA: TGCGCCAGCCGACCCACGGGGGCCAAAGATACGCAGTATTTT. Translation gives CASRPTGAKDTQYF.

V gene TRBV30 combines with J gene TRBJ1-1; TRBD1 aligns across 11 bases. Trimming at V came to 5 bases and at J to 1 base, leaving 9 bases not matched to a gene. Germline V gene lookup returns CDR1 GTSNPN and CDR2 SVGIG (reference sequence). This CDR3 is 16 amino acids long. Here the CDR3 DNA reads TGTGCCTGGGTTCCCTCCGGGACAGGGGGGAACACTGAAGCTTTCTTT. It specifies CAWVPSGTGGNTEAFF.